This T cell receptor (beta chain) was found in a study of T cells in Graves' hyperthyroidism and ophthalmopathy. Study conclusions and caveats: Among thyroid clonotypes expanded above 0.001, most also appeared in blood.

Turning to this clonotype: No antigen is known for it.

Amplification of TCR beta CDR3 regions used RNA as the template. HTBI primers were the set used in a first-round RT-PCR of the TCR CDR3. TCRdb re-derived calls from the multiplex PCR reads in MiXCR, one entry per CDR3 protein. The sample carries approximately 600,000 distinct CDR3 sequences, approximately 14% recorded once. V lost 6 bases to trimming and J lost 1 base; unmatched junction nucleotides: 5. Germline CDR1 SQVTM, CDR2 ANQGSEA. The CDR3 runs to 13 residues. The V and J genes are TRBV29-1 and TRBJ1-2, with 7 bases that match TRBD1. Sequenced input: blood. The sequence was collected from a woman aged 25 to 39 with Graves' hyperthyroidism that later progressed to Graves' ophthalmopathy. The CDR3 reads CSVKGGRNYGYTF. The DNA for the CDR3 is TGCAGCGTCAAAGGGGGCCGTAACTATGGCTACACCTTC.